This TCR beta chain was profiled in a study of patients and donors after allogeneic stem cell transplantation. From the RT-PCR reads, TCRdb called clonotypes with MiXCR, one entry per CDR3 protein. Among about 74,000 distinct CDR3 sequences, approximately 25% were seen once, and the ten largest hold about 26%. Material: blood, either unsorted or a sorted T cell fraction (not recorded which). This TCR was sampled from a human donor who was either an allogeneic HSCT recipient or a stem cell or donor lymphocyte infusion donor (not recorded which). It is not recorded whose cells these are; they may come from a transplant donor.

Here the CDR3 reads CASSPGTPRDTQYF. The CDR3 DNA reads TGCGCCAGCAGCCCCGGGACACCGAGGGATACGCAGTATTTT. The chain couples TRBV5-1 to TRBJ2-3; D is perhaps TRBD1 (6 bases). V was trimmed by 4 bases and J by 6 bases, leaving 15 bases between them. Per germline, CDR1 SGHRS and CDR2 YFSETQ. The CDR3 length is 14 residues.